The present entry profiles one T cell receptor beta chain with its context. The antigen is not known. This sample is part of a study of shared clonotypes between healthy human individuals. Findings and caveats of the study: Clonotypes shared by all four donors outscored non-shared clonotypes in generation probability.

Produced via immunoSEQ multiplex PCR; TCRdb's table is partial and in-frame only. The sample lists about 1.5 million clones, 95% to 99% occurring once. The specimen sequenced was naive CD4+ T cells sorted from blood. The subset: CD45RA+ positively selected. This receptor was taken from a man aged 30 to 45 in good health.

The CDR3 DNA follows: TGCGCCAGCAGCTTACAGGGGCCCAGCAATGAGCAGTTCTTC. It specifies CASSLQGPSNEQFF. This chain connects TRBV5-1 to TRBJ2-1; 7 bases match TRBD1. The junction had 5 bases not matched to a gene; V was cut back by 2 bases and J by 6 bases. Germline values: CDR1 SGHRS, CDR2 YFSETQ. CDR3 size: 14 residues. Using reference TRBV5-1 and TRBJ2-1 for the parts outside the CDR3, the full variable domain is KAGVTQTPRYLIKTRGQQVTLSCSPISGHRSVSWYQQTPGQGLQFLFEYFSETQRNKGNFPGRFSGRQFSNSRSEMNVSTLELGDSALYLCASSLQGPSNEQFFGPGTRLTVL.